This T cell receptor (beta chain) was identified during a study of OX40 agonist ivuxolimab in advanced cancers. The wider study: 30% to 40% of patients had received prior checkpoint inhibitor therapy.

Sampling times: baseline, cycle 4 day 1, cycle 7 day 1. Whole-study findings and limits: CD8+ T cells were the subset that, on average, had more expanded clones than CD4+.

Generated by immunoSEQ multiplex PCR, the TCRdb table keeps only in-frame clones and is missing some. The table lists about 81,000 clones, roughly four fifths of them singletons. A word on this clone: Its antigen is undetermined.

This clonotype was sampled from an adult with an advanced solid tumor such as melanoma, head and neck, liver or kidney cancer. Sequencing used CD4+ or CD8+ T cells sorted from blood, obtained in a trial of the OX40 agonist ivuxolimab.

CDR3 region: CASSPRGYEQYF. The CDR3 DNA reads as TGTGCCAGCAGCCCAAGGGGTTACGAGCAGTACTTC. The chain couples TRBV7-9 to TRBJ2-7; D might be TRBD1 (5 bases). The CDR3 is 12 residues long. Trimming removed 5 bases at V and 4 bases at J, with 9 bases between. Germline V gene lookup returns CDR1 SEHNR and CDR2 FQNEAQ (reference sequence).